Presented here are 25 T cell receptor beta chains from one specimen sequenced in a study of T cell repertoires in cytomegalovirus infection (dated by TCRdb to 2018 to 2020). The instrument given in TCRdb is Illumina HiSeq 1500. TCRdb reworked the public reads: Q25 trimming with fastp, MiXCR clone assembly, productive beta chains retained. Entries are consolidated by CDR3 protein sequence, retaining the most common genes and DNA. Counted in this sample were 800,000 to 950,000 distinct CDR3 sequences; over 25% of them appeared once. The ten largest clones capture 9.5% to 15% of the sample. The antigens for these receptors are not known. The sample's treatment or condition label is to be understood as: in vitro stimulation with specific CMV peptide epitopes to enrich CMV-specific T cells. Sequences were derived from cultured CD8+ T cells from PBMCs, sampled from culture after CMV antigen stimulation. Source of these receptors: a human donor in good health (CMV status not recorded). Some clones in this sample may be carry-over from other donors' samples.

With respect to this clonotype: It may be a read error: a sequence one base away is much more abundant. The J gene is TRBJ2-1, the V gene TRBV7-6, with 11 bases fitting TRBD2. V trimming: 7 bases; J trimming: 3 bases; junction bases outside the gene matches: 11. Germline CDR1 and CDR2: SGHVS and FNYEAQ. The CDR3 extends over 17 amino acids. The CDR3 region is CASNSKTSGAFYNEQFF. CDR3 nucleotides: TGTGCCAGCAACTCAAAGACTAGCGGGGCTTTCTACAATGAGCAGTTCTTC.

J is TRBJ1-1 and V is TRBV12-3 or TRBV12-4; 7 bases are shared with TRBD1. Trimming took 0 bases from V and 4 from J; bases not matched to a gene: 8. The CDR3 loop spans 16 amino acids. The CDR3 region is CASSLADRAGATEAFF. As DNA, the CDR3 is TGTGCCAGCAGTTTAGCCGACAGGGCTGGGGCCACTGAAGCTTTCTTT.

The chain recombines TRBV6-1 with TRBJ1-2; D not certain. Germline CDR1 is MNHNS and CDR2 is SASEGT. This CDR3 spans 16 amino acids. Trimming stripped 1 base from V and 5 bases from J, with 17 bases between. CDR3 loop: CASSEEGGLGLYGYTF. CDR3 DNA sequence: TGTGCCAGCAGTGAAGAGGGAGGGTTAGGTCTATATGGCTACACCTTC.

This clonotype was counted at least ten times. The rearrangement uses TRBV7-2 and TRBJ2-5; D is undetermined. Germline V gene data show CDR1 as SGHTA and CDR2 as FQGNSA. The V and J ends lost 6 bases and 1 base respectively, with 6 bases between them. This CDR3 contains 12 residues. Here the CDR3 reads CASRDSQETQYF. The CDR3 coding sequence is TGTGCCAGCAGAGATAGCCAAGAGACCCAGTACTTC.

This rearrangement joins TRBV4-3 to TRBJ2-1; D call uncertain. This CDR3 spans 16 amino acids. The V end lost 0 bases, the J end lost 0 bases, and 9 bases lay between the germline ends. Germline V CDR1 and CDR2: LGHNA, YSLEER. In DNA, the CDR3 is TGCGCCAGCAGCCAAGATGAAACAGACTCCTACAATGAGCAGTTCTTC. Protein product: CASSQDETDSYNEQFF.

This clonotype was seen only a few times. The gene calls are TRBV6-5 and TRBJ2-1; TRBD2 is a possible D gene (5 bases). Germline V CDR1 and CDR2: MNHEY, SVGAGI. The V gene lost 5 bases and the J gene lost 7 bases, with 15 bases spanning the gap. The CDR3 contains 14 residues. CDR3 DNA sequence: TGTGCCAGCAGTCCCGGGGTTGGCCCTAATGAGCAGTTCTTC. Its protein product is CASSPGVGPNEQFF.

This clonotype was seen ten or more times. The V gene is TRBV6-2 or TRBV6-3, the J gene TRBJ2-1, with TRBD1 as a possible D gene (8 bases). Per germline, CDR1 MNHEY and CDR2 SVGEGT. The CDR3 sequence is 15 residues long. V lost 4 bases to trimming and J lost 3 bases, with 13 bases between them. The chain's CDR3 is CASSLTGGVYNEQFF. The CDR3 DNA is TGTGCCAGCAGTTTAACAGGGGGGGTCTACAATGAGCAGTTCTTC.

This chain connects TRBV14 to TRBJ1-1, with D possibly TRBD1 on 6 matching bases. The CDR3 has 16 amino acids. Germline values: CDR1 SGHDN, CDR2 FVKESK. Trimming pared 1 base from V and 0 bases from J, leaving 12 bases between. The CDR3: CASSQGYRAMNTEAFF. The CDR3 DNA sequence: TGTGCCAGCAGCCAAGGCTACAGGGCCATGAACACTGAAGCTTTCTTT.

There are a few counts of this clonotype. The chain links TRBV12-3 or TRBV12-4 to TRBJ2-1, with D possibly matching TRBD1 (6 bases). The length of the CDR3 is 13 residues. The V end was cut by 4 bases, the J end by 5 bases, with 9 bases between. CDR3 protein: CASSSRQDNEQFF. The DNA for the CDR3 is TGTGCCAGCAGTTCTCGACAGGACAATGAGCAGTTCTTC.

This clonotype came up a few times. The chain links TRBV6-5 to TRBJ1-3; D gene unclear. Germline CDR1 and CDR2: MNHEY and SVGAGI. The CDR3 totals 15 residues. V gave up 4 bases and J gave up 3 bases, with 13 bases separating them. CDR3 residues: CASSSDGGFGNTIYF. The CDR3, as DNA: TGTGCCAGCAGTTCAGACGGAGGCTTTGGAAACACCATATATTTT.

This clonotype came up a few times. The chain links TRBV7-6 to TRBJ1-2, with D tentatively TRBD1 (5 bases). The germline V and J ends were trimmed by 2 bases and 9 bases, with 25 bases remaining between them. The germline CDR1 and CDR2 sequences are SGHVS and FNYEAQ. CDR3 length equals 17 residues. CDR3 sequence reads: CASSLNWGGTDLLSYTF. DNA for the CDR3: TGTGCCAGCAGCTTAAATTGGGGAGGGACGGATCTTTTGAGCTACACCTTC.

As regards this clonotype: At one end the junction does not follow the germline gene, possibly because of a read error. The genes are TRBV6-1 and TRBJ1-2; 7 nucleotides line up with TRBD1. Per the germline V gene, CDR1 is MNHNS and CDR2 is SASEGT. The CDR3 has 14 amino acids. CDR3 loop: CASGEERGPYGYTF. CDR3 nucleotides: TGTGCCAGCGGTGAAGAAAGGGGGCCCTATGGCTACACCTTC.

This clonotype was detected only a few times. This CDR3 is CARPDRVELSNQPQHF. The CDR3 DNA reads TGTGCCAGACCGGACAGGGTTGAGCTCAGCAATCAGCCCCAGCATTTT. The rearrangement uses TRBV14 and TRBJ1-5, with 8 bases matching TRBD1. The trim removed 9 bases at V and 1 base at J, leaving 11 bases unmatched. The CDR3 is 16 amino acids. Germline V gene sequence: CDR1 SGHDN, CDR2 FVKESK.

Only a few counts were recorded for this clonotype. V usage is TRBV27 and J usage is TRBJ1-5, with D uncertain. Trimming removed 3 bases at V and 3 bases at J, with 3 bases between. The CDR3 is made up of 12 amino acids. Germline loops: CDR1 MNHEY, CDR2 SMNVEV (reference sequence). CDR3 DNA: TGTGCCAGCAGTTTTCACAATCAGCCCCAGCATTTT. Amino acid sequence: CASSFHNQPQHF.

As for this clonotype: A much larger clone differs by one base, so this may be a read error. The V call is TRBV7-6, the J call TRBJ1-1; no firm D call. Germline loops: CDR1 SGHVS, CDR2 FNYEAQ. This CDR3 comprises 15 residues. The chain's CDR3 is CARSLKVGGNTEAFF. The CDR3 DNA reads as TGTGCCAGGAGCTTAAAGGTGGGCGGAAACACTGAAGCTTTCTTT.

This chain uses TRBV20-1 with TRBJ2-1, with D uncertain. Germline V gene sequence: CDR1 DFQATT, CDR2 SNEGSKA (reference sequence). The CDR3 loop spans 15 amino acids. The DNA for the CDR3 is TGCAGGCCGCAAGGGCTCCTGAGCTCCTACAATGAGCAGTTCTTC. Translation gives CRPQGLLSSYNEQFF.

The chain employs TRBV3-1 and TRBJ1-1; possible D gene TRBD1, 5 bases. Trimming pared 2 bases from V and 3 bases from J, leaving 13 bases between. Germline V CDR1 and CDR2: LGHDT, YNNKEL (reference sequence). This CDR3 comprises 15 residues. CDR3 sequence (DNA): TGTGCCAGCAGCCAAAAGACACTGGGGGACACTGAAGCTTTCTTT. Translated, it gives CASSQKTLGDTEAFF.

This chain links TRBV12-3 or TRBV12-4 with TRBJ1-4, with D unresolved. This CDR3 has 15 residues. V dropped 3 bases and J dropped 0 bases, with 8 bases sitting between them. The chain's CDR3 is CASSFSAATNEKLFF. In DNA form, the CDR3 reads TGTGCCAGCAGTTTCTCGGCAGCAACTAATGAAAAACTGTTTTTT.

The sample holds many counts of this clonotype. The gene calls are TRBV6-1 and TRBJ1-5; no clear D gene. Germline loops: CDR1 MNHNS, CDR2 SASEGT. Trimming pared 7 bases from V and 5 bases from J, leaving 15 bases between. This CDR3 region has 14 residues. The CDR3 loop is CASIGGRGDQPQHF. CDR3 bases: TGTGCCAGCATCGGAGGGAGAGGCGATCAGCCCCAGCATTTT.

This clonotype has a handful of counts. The rearrangement uses TRBV27 and TRBJ2-5; 12 bases align to TRBD1. The V segment lost 7 bases and the J segment 6 bases; nucleotides outside the gene matches: 9. The germline V gene encodes CDR1 MNHEY and CDR2 SMNVEV (reference sequence). The CDR3 is 15 residues long. The DNA for the CDR3 is TGTGCCAGCACTCCCGGGACAGGGGGCGCGAAGACCCAGTACTTC. Protein: CASTPGTGGAKTQYF.

This clonotype was observed at least ten times. The CDR3 bases are TGTGCCAGCAGCTCTCAAGTTAGGGGGGGCCAAGAGACCCAGTACTTC. It encodes CASSSQVRGGQETQYF. The rearrangement links TRBV7-2 to TRBJ2-5; tentatively, D is TRBD2 (7 bases). The germline V gene encodes CDR1 SGHTA and CDR2 FQGNSA. Trimming left V 4 bases short and J 1 base short, with 16 bases between. The CDR3 has 16 amino acids.

In this sample, this clonotype turned up a few times. The chain carries TRBV15 and TRBJ2-1, with 10 bases lining up with TRBD1. This CDR3 region has 15 residues. Germline V gene sequence: CDR1 LNHNV, CDR2 YYDKDF (reference sequence). V was clipped by 1 base and J by 4 bases; unmatched bases: 1. CDR3 protein: CATSRGDRGYNEQFF. The CDR3 nucleotides read TGTGCCACCAGCAGAGGGGACAGGGGATACAATGAGCAGTTCTTC.

This chain uses TRBV7-6 with TRBJ2-6; D is unclear. Germline loops: CDR1 SGHVS, CDR2 FNYEAQ. The CDR3 spans 16 residues. Trimming removed 4 bases at V and 2 bases at J, with 12 bases between. The CDR3 is CASSSIGWAGANVLTF. The CDR3 DNA follows: TGTGCCAGCAGCTCCATAGGTTGGGCTGGGGCCAACGTCCTGACTTTC.

V gene TRBV10-3 combines with J gene TRBJ2-5; maybe TRBD1 (5 bases). Germline lookup yields CDR1 ENHRY and CDR2 SYGVKD. The CDR3 loop spans 13 amino acids. V shed 6 bases and J shed 2 bases, with 10 bases lying between them. CDR3 loop: CAISPDRQETQYF. The CDR3 DNA reads TGTGCCATCAGCCCCGACAGACAAGAGACCCAGTACTTC.

This clonotype was picked up many times. The J gene is TRBJ1-2, the V gene TRBV6-1, with TRBD1 matching over 7 bases. Germline CDR1 and CDR2: MNHNS and SASEGT. The V segment lost 5 bases and the J segment 2 bases; nucleotides outside the gene matches: 8. This CDR3 spans 15 amino acids. Here the CDR3 DNA reads TGTGCCAGCAGTTCACAGGGGCAGGTCAACTATGGCTACACCTTC. This encodes CASSSQGQVNYGYTF.